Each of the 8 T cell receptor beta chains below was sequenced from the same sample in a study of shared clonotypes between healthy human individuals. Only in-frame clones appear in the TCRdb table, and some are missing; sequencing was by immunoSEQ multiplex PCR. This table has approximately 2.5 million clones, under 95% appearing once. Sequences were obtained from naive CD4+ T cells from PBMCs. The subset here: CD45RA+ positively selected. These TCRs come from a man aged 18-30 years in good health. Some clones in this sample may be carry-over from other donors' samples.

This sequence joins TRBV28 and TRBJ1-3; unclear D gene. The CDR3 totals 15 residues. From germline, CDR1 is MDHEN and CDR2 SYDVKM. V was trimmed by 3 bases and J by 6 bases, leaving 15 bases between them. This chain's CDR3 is CASSFSSGMENTIYF. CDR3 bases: TGTGCCAGCAGTTTCTCCTCGGGAATGGAAAACACCATATATTTT.

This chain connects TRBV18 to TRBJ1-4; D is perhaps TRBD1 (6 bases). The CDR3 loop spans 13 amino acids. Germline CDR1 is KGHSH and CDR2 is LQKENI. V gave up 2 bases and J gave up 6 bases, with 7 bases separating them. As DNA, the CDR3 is TGTGCCAGCTCACCAAGACAGGATGAAAAACTGTTTTTT. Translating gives CASSPRQDEKLFF.

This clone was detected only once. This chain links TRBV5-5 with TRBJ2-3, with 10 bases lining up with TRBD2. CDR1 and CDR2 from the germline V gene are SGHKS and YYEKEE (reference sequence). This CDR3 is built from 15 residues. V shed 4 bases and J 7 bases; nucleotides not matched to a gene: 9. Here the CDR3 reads CASSTRTSGGNTQYF. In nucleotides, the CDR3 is TGTGCCAGCAGCACAAGGACTAGCGGTGGAAATACGCAGTATTTT.

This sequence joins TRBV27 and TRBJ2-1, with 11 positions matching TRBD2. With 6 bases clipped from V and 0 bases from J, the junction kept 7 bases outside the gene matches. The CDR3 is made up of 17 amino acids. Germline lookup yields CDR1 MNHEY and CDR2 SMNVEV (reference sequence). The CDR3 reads CASSKRLAGNSYNEQFF. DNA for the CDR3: TGTGCCAGCAGCAAAAGACTAGCGGGGAACTCCTACAATGAGCAGTTCTTC.

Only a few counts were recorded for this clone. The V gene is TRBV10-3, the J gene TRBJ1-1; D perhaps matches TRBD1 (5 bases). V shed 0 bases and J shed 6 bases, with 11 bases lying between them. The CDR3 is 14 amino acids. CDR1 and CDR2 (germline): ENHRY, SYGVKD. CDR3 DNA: TGTGCCATCAGTGAGTCGGGCAGGGTTCCTGAAGCTTTCTTT. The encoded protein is CAISESGRVPEAFF.

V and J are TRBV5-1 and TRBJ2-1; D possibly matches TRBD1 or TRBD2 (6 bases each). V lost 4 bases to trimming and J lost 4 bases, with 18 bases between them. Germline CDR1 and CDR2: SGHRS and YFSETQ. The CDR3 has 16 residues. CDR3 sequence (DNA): TGCGCCAGCAGCCCCTTGACAGGCGCGGGGTACAATGAGCAGTTCTTC. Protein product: CASSPLTGAGYNEQFF.

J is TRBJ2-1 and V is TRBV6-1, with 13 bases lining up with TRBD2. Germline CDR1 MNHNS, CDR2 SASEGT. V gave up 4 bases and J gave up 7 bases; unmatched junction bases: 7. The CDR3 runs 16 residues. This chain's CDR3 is CASSARLAGGVNEQFF. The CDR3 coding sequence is TGTGCCAGCAGTGCCCGACTAGCGGGAGGCGTAAATGAGCAGTTCTTC.

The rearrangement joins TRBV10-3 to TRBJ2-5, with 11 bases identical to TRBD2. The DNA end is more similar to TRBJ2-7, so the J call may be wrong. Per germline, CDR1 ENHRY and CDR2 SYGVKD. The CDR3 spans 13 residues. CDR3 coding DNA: TGTGCCATCAGTGTAGCGGGAGGGGACGAGCAGTACTTC. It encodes CAISVAGGDEQYF.